This T cell receptor (beta chain) was captured in a study of memory CD4+ T cells and cytomegalovirus serostatus. Whole-study context: Donors were healthy Belgian adults, under 10 CMV seropositive and 20 to 25 seronegative. Study conclusions and caveats: Suggested: most of the CMV-linked TCR signature lies in CD4+ memory cells. A US-trained random forest predicted CMV serostatus with median AUC around 0.9.

Germline V CDR1 and CDR2: SGHTA, FQGNSA. The V segment lost 2 bases and the J segment 10 bases; nucleotides outside the gene matches: 2. The CDR3 is 12 residues long. Generated by immunoSEQ multiplex PCR, the TCRdb table keeps only in-frame clones and is missing some. This repertoire shows 20,000 to 30,000 clones, about 80% found once; its top ten account for roughly 1%. Details on this clone: Its antigen is unidentified.

Single viable CD3+CD4+CD8-CD45RO+ cells were sorted as the memory CD4+ T cells. V and J are TRBV7-2 and TRBJ1-1; the match to TRBD1 covers 9 bases. The source material was memory CD4+ T cells from blood. This clonotype was sampled from an adult in good health and CMV-seronegative. The chain's CDR3 is CASSLTGGRAFF. CDR3 DNA sequence: TGTGCCAGCAGCTTAACAGGGGGCAGAGCTTTCTTT.